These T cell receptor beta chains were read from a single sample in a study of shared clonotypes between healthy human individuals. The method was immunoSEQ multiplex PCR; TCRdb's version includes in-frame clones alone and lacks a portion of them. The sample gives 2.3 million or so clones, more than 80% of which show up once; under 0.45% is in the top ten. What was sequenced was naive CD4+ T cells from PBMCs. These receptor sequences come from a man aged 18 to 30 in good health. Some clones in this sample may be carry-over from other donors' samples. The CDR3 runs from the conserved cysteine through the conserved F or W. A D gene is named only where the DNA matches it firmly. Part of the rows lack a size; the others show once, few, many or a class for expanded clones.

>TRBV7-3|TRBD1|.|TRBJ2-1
CASSRQATGGNEQFF
TGTGCCAGCAGCCGCCAGGCGACAGGGGGGAATGAGCAGTTCTTC
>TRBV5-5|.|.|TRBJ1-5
CASSLSGNQPQHF
TGTGCCAGCAGCTTGAGCGGGAATCAGCCCCAGCATTTT
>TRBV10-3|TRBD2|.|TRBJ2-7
CAISESAGGPYEQYF
TGTGCCATCAGTGAGTCGGCGGGAGGTCCGTACGAGCAGTACTTC
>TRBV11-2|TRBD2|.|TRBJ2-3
CASSLLAGRVKGTDTQYF
TGTGCCAGCAGCTTACTAGCGGGGCGGGTTAAGGGCACAGATACGCAGTATTTT
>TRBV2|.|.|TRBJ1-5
CASSGHSNQPQHF
TGTGCCAGCAGCGGCCATAGCAATCAGCCCCAGCATTTT
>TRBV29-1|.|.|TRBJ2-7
CSAKQGRSSYEQYF
TGCAGCGCAAAACAGGGCCGGAGCTCCTACGAGCAGTACTTC
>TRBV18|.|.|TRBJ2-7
CASSTRGAGYEQYF
TGTGCCAGCTCTACGAGGGGAGCGGGCTACGAGCAGTACTTC
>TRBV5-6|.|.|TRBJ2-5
CASRPHPTLRPETQYF
TGTGCCAGCAGGCCTCACCCAACCCTGAGGCCAGAGACCCAGTACTTC
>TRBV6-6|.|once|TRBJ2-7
CASSYSASFTYEQYF
TGTGCCAGCAGTTACTCTGCGTCTTTTACCTACGAGCAGTACTTC
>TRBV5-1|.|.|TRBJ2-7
CASSPGPTGEQYF
TGCGCCAGCAGCCCCGGACCGACCGGGGAGCAGTACTTC
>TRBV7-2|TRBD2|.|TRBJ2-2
CASSLVGRGTGELFF
TGTGCCAGCAGCTTAGTAGGGAGGGGCACCGGGGAGCTGTTTTTT
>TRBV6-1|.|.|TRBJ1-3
CASGSGNTIYF
TGTGCCAGCGGATCTGGAAACACCATATATTTT
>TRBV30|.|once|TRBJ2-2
CAWTVGGTVSGELFF
TGTGCCTGGACGGTCGGGGGAACAGTGTCCGGGGAGCTGTTTTTT
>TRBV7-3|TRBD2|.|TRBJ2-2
CASSRRLAADNTGELFF
TGTGCCAGCAGCCGACGACTAGCGGCCGATAACACCGGGGAGCTGTTTTTT
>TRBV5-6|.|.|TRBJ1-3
CASSPPGRPFSGNTIYF
TGTGCCAGCAGCCCCCCCGGCCGCCCGTTCTCTGGAAACACCATATATTTT
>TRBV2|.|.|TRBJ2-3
CASSVARVADTQYF
TGTGCCAGCAGTGTAGCTCGAGTAGCAGATACGCAGTATTTT
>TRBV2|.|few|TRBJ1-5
CASRNDRFNQPQHF
TGTGCCAGCAGAAACGACAGATTCAATCAGCCCCAGCATTTT
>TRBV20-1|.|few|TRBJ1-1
CSAAGQNEAFF
TGCAGTGCAGCGGGACAAAATGAAGCTTTCTTT
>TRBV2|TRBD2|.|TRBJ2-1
CASGWLAGVEQFF
TGTGCCAGCGGGTGGCTAGCGGGAGTTGAGCAGTTCTTC
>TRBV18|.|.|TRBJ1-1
CASSGVITSGNTEAFF
TGTGCCAGCTCGGGGGTCATTACCTCAGGAAACACTGAAGCTTTCTTT
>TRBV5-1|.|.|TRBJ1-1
CASSLTPGGMNTEAFF
TGCGCCAGCAGCTTGACGCCTGGGGGGATGAACACTGAAGCTTTCTTT
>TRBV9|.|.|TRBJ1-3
CASSVGVDSGNTIYF
TGTGCCAGCAGCGTCGGTGTGGACTCTGGAAACACCATATATTTT